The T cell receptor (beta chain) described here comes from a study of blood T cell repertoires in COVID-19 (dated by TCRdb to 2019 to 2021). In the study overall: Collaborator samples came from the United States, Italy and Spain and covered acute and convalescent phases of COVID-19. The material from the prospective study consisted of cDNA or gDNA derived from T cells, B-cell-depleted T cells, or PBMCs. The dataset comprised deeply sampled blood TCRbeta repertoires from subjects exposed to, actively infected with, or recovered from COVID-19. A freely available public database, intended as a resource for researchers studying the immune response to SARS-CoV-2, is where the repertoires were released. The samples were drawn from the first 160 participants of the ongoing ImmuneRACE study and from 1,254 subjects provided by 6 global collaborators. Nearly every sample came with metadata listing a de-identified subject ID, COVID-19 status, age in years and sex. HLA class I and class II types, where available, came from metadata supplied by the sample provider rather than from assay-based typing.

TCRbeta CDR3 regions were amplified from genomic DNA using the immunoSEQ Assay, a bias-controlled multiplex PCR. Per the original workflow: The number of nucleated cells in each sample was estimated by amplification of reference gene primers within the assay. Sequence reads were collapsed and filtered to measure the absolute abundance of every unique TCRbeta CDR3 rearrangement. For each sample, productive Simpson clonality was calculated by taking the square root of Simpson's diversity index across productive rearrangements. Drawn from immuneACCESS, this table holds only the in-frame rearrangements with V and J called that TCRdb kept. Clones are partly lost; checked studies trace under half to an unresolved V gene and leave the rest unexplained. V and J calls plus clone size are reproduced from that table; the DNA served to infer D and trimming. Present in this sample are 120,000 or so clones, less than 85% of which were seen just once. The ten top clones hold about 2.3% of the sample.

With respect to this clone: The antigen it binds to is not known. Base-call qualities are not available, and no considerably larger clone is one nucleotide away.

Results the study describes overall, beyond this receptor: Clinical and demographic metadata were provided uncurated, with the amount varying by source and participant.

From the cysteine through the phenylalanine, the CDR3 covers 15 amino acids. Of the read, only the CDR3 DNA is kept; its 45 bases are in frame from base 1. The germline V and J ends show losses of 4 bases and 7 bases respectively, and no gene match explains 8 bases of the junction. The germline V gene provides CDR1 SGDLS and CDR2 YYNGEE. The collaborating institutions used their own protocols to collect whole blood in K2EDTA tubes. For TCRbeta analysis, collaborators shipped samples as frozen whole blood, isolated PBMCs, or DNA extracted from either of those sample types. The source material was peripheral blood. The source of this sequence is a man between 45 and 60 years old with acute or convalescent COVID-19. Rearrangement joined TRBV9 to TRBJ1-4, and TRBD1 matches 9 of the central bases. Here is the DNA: TGTGCCAGCAGCCGCACAGGGGGCGGAGGTGAAAAACTGTTTTTT. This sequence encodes CASSRTGGGGEKLFF.